This T cell receptor beta chain was recovered during a study of technical replicates of blood from several donors. The assay was immunoSEQ multiplex PCR, and TCRdb's table has in-frame clones only and misses some. The profile shows around 58,000 clones, around nine tenths of them singletons. Trimming removed 11 bases from V and 9 bases from J, with 22 bases in between. CDR1 and CDR2 from the germline V gene are ENHRY and SYGVKD. This CDR3 region has 13 residues. The chain is built from TRBV10-3 and TRBJ2-5; D might be TRBD2 (5 bases). Sequencing used PBMCs. This clonotype originated in a human donor in good health. Some clones in this sample may be carry-over from other donors' samples. Here the CDR3 reads CAAAQEAIGSQYF. The CDR3 DNA sequence: TGTGCCGCAGCCCAGGAGGCAATTGGTTCCCAGTACTTC.